The T cell receptor (beta chain) described here comes from a study of T cell changes during pregnancy in multiple sclerosis. The CDR3 is made up of 14 amino acids. Germline-derived CDR1 and CDR2 are GTSNPN and SVGIG (reference sequence). Trimming at V came to 6 bases and at J to 4 bases, leaving 7 bases not matched to a gene. Sequencing was performed with immunoSEQ multiplex PCR; in TCRdb, only in-frame clones are kept and a portion is missing. The data hold just over 65,000 clones, with about 90% observed a single time. This sequence joins TRBV30 and TRBJ2-4; 9 bases line up with TRBD1. The sample in question was peripheral blood, obtained in the second trimester of pregnancy. The receptor was isolated from a female donor with multiple sclerosis, enrolled in a pregnancy study. The CDR3 region has the DNA TGTGCCTGCGGGGACAGGGATTTAAAAAACATTCAGTACTTC. Protein sequence: CACGDRDLKNIQYF. The whole variable domain, filled in from reference TRBV30 and TRBJ2-4, reads SQTIHQWPATLVQPVGSPLSLECTVEGTSNPNLYWYRQAAGRGLQLLFYSVGIGQISSEVPQNLSASRPQDRQFILSSKKLLLSDSGFYLCACGDRDLKNIQYFGAGTRLSVL.